The T cell receptor beta chain described here comes from a study of blood T cell repertoires in COVID-19. At least ten counts were recorded for this clone. The CDR3 loop spans 14 amino acids. V lost 2 bases, J lost 4 bases, and 13 bases lay in between. CDR1 and CDR2 from the germline V gene are SGHDT and YYEEEE. The repertoire was sequenced with immunoSEQ multiplex PCR; TCRdb's copy has only in-frame clones and lacks some. Among 220,000 or so clones, 84% were seen once, and the ten largest hold just under 20%. This sequence joins TRBV5-6 and TRBJ2-7, with D possibly being TRBD1 (5 bases). The TCR originated in a man younger than 40 with active or convalescent COVID-19. The sequenced sample was peripheral blood. Written as DNA, the CDR3 is TGTGCCAGCAGCTTTGGACCGCCAGGGTACGAGCAGTACTTC. It yields the protein CASSFGPPGYEQYF. Full variable domain (missing parts from reference TRBV5-6 and TRBJ2-7): DAGVTQSPTHLIKTRGQQVTLRCSPKSGHDTVSWYQQALGQGPQFIFQYYEEEERQRGNFPDRFSGHQFPNYSSELNVNALLLGDSALYLCASSFGPPGYEQYFGPGTRLTVT.